A single sample is the source of the 21 T cell receptor beta chains below, sequenced in a study of tumor-infiltrating lymphocytes in primary liver carcinoma. Without any cell sorting, roughly 20-30 mg of bulk tissue yielded co-extracted RNA and DNA. A primer matching the constant region was used to make TCR beta cDNA from 500 to 650 ng of total RNA. What produced the TCR beta libraries was three nested multiplex PCR rounds using slightly modified ARM-PCR. Forward primers for TRBV1-TRBV30 and a C-beta reverse primer served the first two PCR rounds, at about 10 cycles each. TCRdb processed the multiplex PCR reads anew with MiXCR; each CDR3 protein has one entry. The sample consists of 95,000 to 150,000 distinct CDR3 sequences, 65% to 75% of them appearing once. The sequenced sample consisted of tumor-adjacent normal liver tissue. These receptors originate from a woman in her fifties or sixties with primary liver carcinoma and hepatitis B virus infection.

As for this clonotype: Germline is not matched at one junction end, which may reflect a read error. CDR3 sequence (DNA): TGCAGCGTTGCAAAAAGGAGCAGGAACACTGGAGCTTTCTTT. This translates into CSVAKRSRNTGAFF. This chain connects TRBV29-1 to TRBJ1-1, with D hard to call. The CDR3 spans 14 residues. Looked up from germline, CDR1 is SQVTM and CDR2 is ANQGSEA.

Turning to this clonotype: A much bigger clone sits one base away, suggesting this may be a read error. The chain recombines TRBV30 with TRBJ1-2, with D hard to call. The length of the CDR3 is 13 residues. CDR1 is GTSNPN, CDR2 SVGIG, per germline (reference sequence). V lost 0 bases to trimming and J lost 7 bases, with 12 bases between them. CDR3 coding DNA: TGTGCCTGGAGTGTAGTACATGACTCTGGCTACACCTTC. This encodes CAWSVVHDSGYTF.

This clonotype was found once. The CDR3 carries no conserved terminal phenylalanine or tryptophan, so it likely arises from a read error. The CDR3 nucleotides are TGTGCCAGCAGTTTACTTGACAGATCTTTGCAGACCCAGTACTTA. Translation: CASSLLDRSLQTQYL. This chain connects TRBV28 to TRBJ2-5; a possible D gene is TRBD1 (5 bases). Germline loops: CDR1 MDHEN, CDR2 SYDVKM. The CDR3 contains 15 residues. With 2 bases removed from V and 6 bases from J, the gap between germline ends came to 16 bases.

V usage is TRBV11-2 and J usage is TRBJ2-3; possibly TRBD2 for D (6 bases). This CDR3 region has 15 residues. Germline V lookup: CDR1 SGHAT, CDR2 FQNNGV. The V end was cut by 3 bases, the J end by 5 bases, with 15 bases between. The DNA of the CDR3 is TGTGCCAGCAGCTTCGGACTAAGATGCATAGATACGCAGTATTTT. Protein product: CASSFGLRCIDTQYF.

Points on this clonotype: The junction departs from the called germline gene at one end, perhaps through a read error. This chain joins TRBV6-5 and TRBJ2-2, with 7 bases identical to TRBD2. Germline lookup yields CDR1 MNHEY and CDR2 SVGAGI. This CDR3 contains 17 residues. The CDR3 spells CANSYSAGLAGTGELFF. CDR3 nucleotides: TGTGCCAACAGTTACTCGGCGGGATTAGCGGGCACCGGGGAGCTGTTTTTT.

This clonotype was counted ten times or more. The chain couples TRBV28 to TRBJ2-7, with a possible D match to TRBD2 (6 bases). V was clipped by 3 bases and J by 2 bases, with 11 bases between them. The CDR3 extends over 14 amino acids. CDR1 is MDHEN and CDR2 is SYDVKM in the germline V gene. The CDR3 loop is CASSFRRTTYEQYF. The CDR3 region has the DNA TGTGCCAGCAGTTTCCGCAGGACTACCTACGAGCAGTACTTC.

A word on this clonotype: With a much larger clone just one base away, this may be a read error. The V call is TRBV28, the J call TRBJ2-5; maybe TRBD2 (6 bases). Germline-derived CDR1 and CDR2 are MDHEN and SYDVKM. V was clipped by 7 bases and J by 6 bases, with 18 bases between them. The CDR3 spans 14 residues. The CDR3 region has the DNA TGTGCCAGCATTCCGCCGTTAGGGAGGAAGACCCAGTACTTC. Its protein product is CASIPPLGRKTQYF. The full variable domain, with the rest looked up from reference TRBV28 and TRBJ2-5, is DVKVTQSSRYLVKRTGEKVFLECVQDMDHENMFWYRQDPGLGLRLIYFSYDVKMKEKGDIPEGYSVSREKKERFSLILESASTNQTSMYLCASIPPLGRKTQYFGPGTRLLVL.

As concerns this clonotype: It may be a read error: a sequence one base away is much more abundant. The chain employs TRBV28 and TRBJ1-4; D is undetermined. CDR1 and CDR2 (germline): MDHEN, SYDVKM. The ends were cut back, 7 bases at V and 4 bases at J, with 16 bases in the middle. This CDR3 region has 15 residues. The CDR3 DNA follows: TGTGCCAGCACTCCCACGGGATATTATAATGAAAAACTGTTTTTT. This translates into CASTPTGYYNEKLFF. Full variable domain (rest looked up from reference TRBV28 and TRBJ1-4): DVKVTQSSRYLVKRTGEKVFLECVQDMDHENMFWYRQDPGLGLRLIYFSYDVKMKEKGDIPEGYSVSREKKERFSLILESASTNQTSMYLCASTPTGYYNEKLFFGSGTQLSVL.

This clonotype was picked up many times. V is TRBV7-9 and J is TRBJ2-1; D may match TRBD1 or TRBD2 (5 bases each). In germline, CDR1 is SEHNR, CDR2 FQNEAQ (reference sequence). CDR3 length: 14 residues. Trimming stripped 6 bases from V and 4 bases from J, with 13 bases between. The CDR3 DNA reads as TGTGCCAGCAGGGGACGGGGCCTTTACAATGAGCAGTTCTTC. Translating gives CASRGRGLYNEQFF.

This clonotype was detected ten times or more. The chain combines TRBV28 with TRBJ2-3, with 9 nucleotides matching TRBD1. The V gene's germline CDR1 is MDHEN and CDR2 SYDVKM. The ends lost 8 bases at V and 2 bases at J; junction bases unmatched: 8. This CDR3 is 15 amino acids long. The CDR3, as DNA: TGTGCCAGCGCTTCCTGGGACAGGGCCACAGATACGCAGTATTTT. Translation: CASASWDRATDTQYF.

As for this clonotype: The conserved phenylalanine or tryptophan normally closing the CDR3 is absent here, so this likely arose from a read error. The gene calls are TRBV11-2 and TRBJ2-1; 7 bases match TRBD2. CDR1 is SGHAT, CDR2 FQNNGV, per germline. CDR3 size: 18 residues. The CDR3 reads CASSLAPLVGGQNNDQFL. The CDR3 DNA is TGTGCCAGCAGCTTAGCCCCCCTAGTGGGAGGGCAAAACAATGATCAGTTCTTA.

With respect to this clonotype: This CDR3 fails to terminate in the conserved phenylalanine or tryptophan, so it likely reflects a read error. The chain uses TRBV12-3 or TRBV12-4 and TRBJ2-2; 8 bases are shared with TRBD2. The CDR3 covers 15 residues. After removal of 7 bases from V and 5 bases from J, the junction contained 9 bases not matched to a gene. In DNA form, the CDR3 reads TGTGCCAGCATTCACAGTAGCGGGGAAACCGGGGAGCTGTTTCTT. Protein: CASIHSSGETGELFL.

Comments on this clonotype: A much larger clone sits a single nucleotide away, making a read error possible. The chain uses TRBV5-5 and TRBJ2-1; the D is unclear. The CDR3 extends over 14 amino acids. Germline V gives CDR1 SGHKS, CDR2 YYEKEE (reference sequence). The CDR3 coding sequence is TGTGTCAGCAGCTACGTGGGCTCCTACAATGAGCAGTTCTTC. This encodes CVSSYVGSYNEQFF.

Worth noting for this clonotype: A much larger clone differs from this one at a single base, so this may be a read error. The chain has TRBV30 and TRBJ2-2; 8 nucleotides line up with TRBD2. The ends lost 8 bases at V and 9 bases at J; junction bases unmatched: 11. The CDR3 spans 13 residues. In germline, CDR1 is GTSNPN, CDR2 SVGIG (reference sequence). The CDR3 sequence is CAPERELVRELFF. CDR3 in DNA: TGTGCCCCTGAGCGGGAGTTGGTCAGGGAGCTGTTTTTT.

Turning to this clonotype: A much larger clone lies one base from this, so it may be a read error. CDR3 protein: CASTLRTGAYNEQFF. The CDR3 DNA follows: TGTGCCAGCACTTTACGGACAGGGGCCTACAATGAGCAGTTCTTC. V usage is TRBV28 and J usage is TRBJ2-1, with 9 nucleotides matching TRBD1. This CDR3 is 15 amino acids long. Germline V gene lookup returns CDR1 MDHEN and CDR2 SYDVKM.

This clonotype was seen at least ten times. The rearrangement uses TRBV28 and TRBJ1-4; D may be TRBD1 (5 bases). Between the trimmed V and J ends, which lost 5 bases and 4 bases, there was a span of 8 bases. CDR3 length: 13 amino acids. CDR1 and CDR2 (germline): MDHEN, SYDVKM. CDR3 coding DNA: TGTGCCAGCAGTGCGACAGTTAATGAAAAACTGTTTTTT. It is translated as CASSATVNEKLFF.

With respect to this clonotype: The junction departs from the called germline gene at one end, perhaps through a read error. The gene calls are TRBV28 and TRBJ2-3, with D possibly TRBD2 on 6 matching bases. Germline V gene sequence: CDR1 MDHEN, CDR2 SYDVKM. This CDR3 spans 14 amino acids. The CDR3: CASSLSSGTDTRYF. The CDR3 nucleotides are TGTGCCAGCAGTTTAAGTAGCGGCACAGATACGCGGTATTTT.

In this sample, this clonotype turned up many times. DNA of the CDR3: TGCGCCAGCAGCCAAGGCCATTCGGGGGGTCGACCCCAGTATGGCTACACCTTC. Amino acid sequence: CASSQGHSGGRPQYGYTF. The chain has TRBV4-1 and TRBJ1-2; a weak D match, TRBD1 (5 bases). The CDR3 length is 18 residues. Germline V gives CDR1 MGHRA, CDR2 YSYEKL. Trimming left V 1 base short and J 5 bases short, with 23 bases between.

As regards this clonotype: This likely comes from a read error, as the CDR3 has no conserved phenylalanine or tryptophan at its end. The chain combines TRBV4-1 with TRBJ1-6, with D uncertain. The length of the CDR3 is 15 residues. Germline V gene data show CDR1 as MGHRA and CDR2 as YSYEKL. CDR3 amino acids: CASSQRLPPNSPLHY. The CDR3 nucleotides read TGTGCCAGCAGCCAACGACTCCCACCAAATTCACCCCTCCACTAT.

Comments on this clonotype: Given the absence of the conserved phenylalanine or tryptophan at the CDR3 end, a read error is likely. This chain uses TRBV4-1 with TRBJ2-7; TRBD2 agrees at 10 bases. Looked up from germline, CDR1 is MGHRA and CDR2 is YSYEKL. This CDR3 is built from 17 residues. J lost 4 bases, V lost 1 base, and 10 bases had no gene match. The CDR3 sequence: CASSQGLAGESSYEQYL. CDR3 sequence (DNA): TGCGCCAGCAGCCAAGGTCTAGCGGGAGAGTCGAGTTACGAGCAGTACCTC.

This clonotype came up once. The junction differs from germline at one of its ends, possibly a read error. This chain links TRBV2 with TRBJ1-1, with D unresolved. Germline V CDR1 and CDR2: SNHLY, FYNNEI. This CDR3 has 15 amino acids. The CDR3 DNA reads as TGTGCCAGCAGTGAAGGCCCGGGAGTGAACACTAAAGCTCTCTTT. This gives the protein CASSEGPGVNTKALF.